The rows below give T cell receptor beta chains drawn from one sample of a study of T cells in Graves' hyperthyroidism and ophthalmopathy. MiXCR was run by TCRdb on the multiplex PCR reads, yielding one entry per CDR3 protein. The data contain approximately 380,000 distinct CDR3 sequences, about a fifth of them singletons. The specimen sequenced was blood. These receptor sequences come from a woman between 18 and 30 years old with Graves' hyperthyroidism. Both conserved end residues are trimmed from each CDR3. The order of the fields is V gene, J gene, D gene, CDR3 protein. A D gene is named only where the DNA matches it firmly.

TRBV2	TRBJ1-1	-	ASSELSRGWMGAGNTEAF
TRBV20-1	TRBJ1-2	-	SARSSPDKNYGYT
TRBV7-9	TRBJ2-5	-	ASSLGWEQETQY
TRBV10-2	TRBJ2-7	-	ASSEWDNVNEQY
TRBV7-2	TRBJ2-7	-	ASSFQGGVYEQY
TRBV5-6	TRBJ2-2	TRBD2	ASSPVAGGYIEKAGELF
TRBV4-1	TRBJ1-5	-	ASRDLRDNQPQH
TRBV10-2	TRBJ2-4	-	ASSDKLLLNIQY
TRBV27	TRBJ1-6	TRBD1	ASSLQGARGSYNSPLH
TRBV5-1	TRBJ1-2	-	ASSRTDIYGYT
TRBV25-1	TRBJ1-2	TRBD1	ASTLTGTGSGYT
TRBV7-3	TRBJ2-3	-	ASSPSGAGTDTQY
TRBV20-1	TRBJ1-1	-	SASQVDTEAF
TRBV6-1	TRBJ2-7	TRBD2	ASSVTGTSAYEQY
TRBV11-1	TRBJ2-2	TRBD1	ASSLKSPRTGTGELF
TRBV12-3/TRBV12-4	TRBJ1-2	-	ASTPGAAYGYT
TRBV12-3/TRBV12-4	TRBJ1-5	-	ASSLFQGRGQPQH
TRBV7-8	TRBJ1-5	TRBD1	ASSSETGSNQPQH
TRBV19	TRBJ1-1	-	ASSISGVLHRVTEAF
TRBV6-1	TRBJ1-5	TRBD1	ASSDRDNQPQH
TRBV27	TRBJ1-1	-	ASSFLRDTEAF
TRBV5-1	TRBJ2-7	-	ASSLASQVSYEQY
TRBV6-5	TRBJ1-2	-	ASSYVLELANYGYT
TRBV12-3/TRBV12-4	TRBJ1-5	-	ASSPVASNQPQH
TRBV19	TRBJ2-4	TRBD1	ASSRATGGGNIQY
TRBV2	TRBJ1-2	TRBD1	VSSERGQGAGYT
TRBV29-1	TRBJ1-5	-	SVEDEALTY
TRBV9	TRBJ1-6	-	ASSATGRRNSPLH
TRBV11-3	TRBJ1-1	-	ASSSQGRFPM
TRBV6-2/TRBV6-3	TRBJ1-5	TRBD1	ASSYPPDRQGYSNQPQH
TRBV30	TRBJ2-7	-	AWSWQFYEQY
TRBV6-2/TRBV6-3	TRBJ2-3	TRBD2	ASSSGRGGGSTDTQY
TRBV18	TRBJ1-3	-	ASSPLERQGSGNTIY
TRBV2	TRBJ1-3	TRBD1	ASSEGTGGSGNTIY
TRBV19	TRBJ2-2	TRBD1	ASSIPGQGPTGELF
TRBV12-3/TRBV12-4	TRBJ1-2	-	ASRFGTFNYGYT
TRBV10-3	TRBJ2-6	TRBD2	AITPGLAGVGANVLT
TRBV14	TRBJ1-2	TRBD1	ASSQGEWRTGALYGYT